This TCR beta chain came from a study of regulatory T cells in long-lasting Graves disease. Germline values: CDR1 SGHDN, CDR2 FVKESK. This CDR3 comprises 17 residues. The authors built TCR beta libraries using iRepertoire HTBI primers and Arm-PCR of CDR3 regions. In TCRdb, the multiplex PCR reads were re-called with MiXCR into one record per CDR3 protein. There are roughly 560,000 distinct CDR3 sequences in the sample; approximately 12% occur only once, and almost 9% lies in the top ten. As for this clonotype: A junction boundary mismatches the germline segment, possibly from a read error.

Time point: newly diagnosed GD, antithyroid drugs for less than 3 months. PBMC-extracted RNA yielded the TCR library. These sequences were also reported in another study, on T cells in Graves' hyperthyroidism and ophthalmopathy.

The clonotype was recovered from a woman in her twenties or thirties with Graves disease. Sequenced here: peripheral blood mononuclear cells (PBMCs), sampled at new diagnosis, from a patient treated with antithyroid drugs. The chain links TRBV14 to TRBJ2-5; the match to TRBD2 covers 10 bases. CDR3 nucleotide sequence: TGTGCCAGCAACCAAGAAAGGAGCGGGAGGGCCAGGGAGACCCAGTACTTC. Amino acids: CASNQERSGRARETQYF. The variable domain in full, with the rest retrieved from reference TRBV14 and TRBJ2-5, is EAGVTQFPSHSVIEKGQTVTLRCDPISGHDNLYWYRRVMGKEIKFLLHFVKESKQDESGMPNNRFLAERTGGTYSTLKVQPAELEDSGVYFCASNQERSGRARETQYFGPGTRLLVL.